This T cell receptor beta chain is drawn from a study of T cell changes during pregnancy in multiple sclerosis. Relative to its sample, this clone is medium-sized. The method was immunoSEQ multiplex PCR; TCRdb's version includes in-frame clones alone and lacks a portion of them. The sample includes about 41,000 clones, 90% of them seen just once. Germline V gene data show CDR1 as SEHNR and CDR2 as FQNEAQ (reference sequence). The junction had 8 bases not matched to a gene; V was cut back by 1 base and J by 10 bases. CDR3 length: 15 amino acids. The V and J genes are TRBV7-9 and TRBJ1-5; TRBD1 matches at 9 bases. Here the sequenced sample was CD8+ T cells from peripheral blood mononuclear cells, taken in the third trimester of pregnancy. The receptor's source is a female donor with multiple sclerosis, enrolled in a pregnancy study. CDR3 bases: TGTGCCAGCAGCTTAGGGACAGGGGACGTCGAACCCCAGCATTTT. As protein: CASSLGTGDVEPQHF.